The entry below gives a single TCR beta chain sequence along with its context. Its antigen is unknown. Germline is not matched at one junction end, which may reflect a read error. Germline loops: CDR1 SGHRS, CDR2 YFSETQ. This CDR3 comprises 12 residues. The data derive from a study of tumor and adjacent non-tumor tissue in lung cancer. No cell sorting was done before RNA was extracted from the tissue. The normal lung tissue was taken more than 3 cm from the tumor edge. TCRbeta libraries were built with three rounds of nested PCR, modified from ARM-PCR. TCRdb re-derived calls from the multiplex PCR reads in MiXCR, one entry per CDR3 protein. The repertoire has some 100,000 distinct CDR3 sequences, 75% to 85% of them found once; the top ten carry about 29%. Study-level findings and limits: Patients with more diverse tumor TCRs had worse survival. Compared with tumor, normal lung showed significantly lower TCR diversity.

The TCR sequence derives from a man aged 55 to 70 with small cell lung cancer. Input material: distant non-tumor lung tissue. The V gene is TRBV5-1, the J gene TRBJ1-1; D not certain. Here the CDR3 reads CVSSFGNTEAFF. The CDR3 DNA follows: TGCGTCAGCAGCTTCGGGAACACTGAGGCTTTCTTT.